Listed below are T cell receptor beta chains from one sample, sequenced in a study of T-cell memory formation after mild COVID-19. TCRdb re-called the 5' RACE reads through MiXCR, storing one row per CDR3 protein. The sample has tens of thousands of distinct CDR3 sequences, 7.3% seen once. What was sequenced was PBMCs or a T cell subset sorted from them (not recorded which). Receptors were obtained from a young man who had mild COVID-19 (a few samples of this study predate the infection). Cell type and time point are not known. Each CDR3 is given with its conserved first and last residue. The order of the fields is D gene, V gene, clone size, J gene, CDR3 DNA, CDR3 protein. The D gene is left open where the match is weak. Part of the rows lack a size; the others show once, few, many or a class for expanded clones.

D: -
V: TRBV7-9
size: -
J: TRBJ2-2
DNA: TGTGCCAGCACCCCAGGGGCCGCCTCCCGAGGCACCGGGGAGCTGTTTTTT
CDR3: CASTPGAASRGTGELFF

D: -
V: TRBV5-6
size: few
J: TRBJ2-3
DNA: TGTGCCAGCAGCTTGGCCAGGGCAGCGCAGTATTTT
CDR3: CASSLARAAQYF

D: -
V: TRBV7-2
size: many
J: TRBJ2-1
DNA: TGTGCCACCGCCCAGGACTACTACAATGAGCAGTTCTTC
CDR3: CATAQDYYNEQFF

D: -
V: TRBV6-5
size: few
J: TRBJ1-6
DNA: TGTGCCAGCAGGCTGGAGGCTAATTCACCCCTCCACTTT
CDR3: CASRLEANSPLHF

D: -
V: TRBV3-1
size: few
J: TRBJ1-6
DNA: TGTGCCAGCAGCCACATCGACTCACCCCTCCACTTT
CDR3: CASSHIDSPLHF

D: TRBD2
V: TRBV12-3/TRBV12-4
size: few
J: TRBJ2-3
DNA: TGTGCCAGCAGTTTATCTAGCGGGAGTGATACGCAGTATTTT
CDR3: CASSLSSGSDTQYF

D: -
V: TRBV7-2
size: -
J: TRBJ2-3
DNA: TGTGCCAGCAGCTTAGGCCTAGACCGTACAGATACGCAGTATTTT
CDR3: CASSLGLDRTDTQYF

D: -
V: TRBV7-9
size: -
J: TRBJ1-3
DNA: TGTGCCAGCAGCATCGGGGGGGCGCAAGGAAACACCATATATTTT
CDR3: CASSIGGAQGNTIYF

D: -
V: TRBV4-2
size: -
J: TRBJ1-2
DNA: TGTGCCAGCAGCCATCCTGTTAGGACCCAGAACTATGGCTACACCTTC
CDR3: CASSHPVRTQNYGYTF

D: -
V: TRBV6-5
size: few
J: TRBJ2-2
DNA: TGTGCCATCATGGACGGTAACACCGGGGAGCTGTTTTTT
CDR3: CAIMDGNTGELFF

D: TRBD2
V: TRBV4-2
size: many
J: TRBJ2-6
DNA: TGTGCCAGCAGCCAAGCCCCCATACTTCCGGGACTAGCGCTCTCTGGGGCCAACGTCCTGACTTTC
CDR3: CASSQAPILPGLALSGANVLTF

D: -
V: TRBV3-1
size: -
J: TRBJ1-5
DNA: TGTGCCAGCAGCCAAGGAACAGGGTGGAATCAGCCCCAGCATTTT
CDR3: CASSQGTGWNQPQHF

D: TRBD1
V: TRBV5-1
size: -
J: TRBJ2-3
DNA: TGCGCCAGCAGGGACGGGACAGCAAGCACAGATACGCAGTATTTT
CDR3: CASRDGTASTDTQYF

D: -
V: TRBV4-3
size: few
J: TRBJ1-3
DNA: TGCGCCAGCAGCCCCTTTGTGAACTCTGGAAACACCATATATTTT
CDR3: CASSPFVNSGNTIYF

D: TRBD2
V: TRBV7-2
size: many
J: TRBJ2-1
DNA: TGTGCCAGCAGTCCTCTAGCGGGGAGCTACAATGAGCAGTTCTTC
CDR3: CASSPLAGSYNEQFF

D: -
V: TRBV11-2
size: many
J: TRBJ2-1
DNA: TGTGCCAGCAGCCCGCTGCGACAATACAATGAGCAGTTCTTC
CDR3: CASSPLRQYNEQFF

D: -
V: TRBV20-1
size: few
J: TRBJ2-1
DNA: TGCAGTGCTAGAGATCGCGGACAGGGAGGGCCCTACAATGAGCAGTTCTTC
CDR3: CSARDRGQGGPYNEQFF

D: TRBD1
V: TRBV3-1
size: medium-sized
J: TRBJ1-2
DNA: TGTGCCAGCAGCCTTAATTTCGCAGGGGGCGGCTACACCTTC
CDR3: CASSLNFAGGGYTF

D: -
V: TRBV6-2/TRBV6-3
size: few
J: TRBJ2-4
DNA: TGTGCCAGCAGTTACTGGAGCGAGGGGGCCAAAAACATTCAGTACTTC
CDR3: CASSYWSEGAKNIQYF

D: -
V: TRBV7-7
size: few
J: TRBJ2-5
DNA: TGTGCCAGCAGCTTAGGGGCAGGGCTAGAGACCCAGTACTTC
CDR3: CASSLGAGLETQYF

D: -
V: TRBV11-2
size: -
J: TRBJ2-5
DNA: TGTGCCAGCAGCCGGGGAGTAGTCGAGACCCAGTACTTC
CDR3: CASSRGVVETQYF

D: TRBD1
V: TRBV10-3
size: -
J: TRBJ1-4
DNA: TGTGCCATCAGTGAGGAAGGGGGCCAATCGACTAATGAAAAACTGTTTTTT
CDR3: CAISEEGGQSTNEKLFF

D: TRBD2
V: TRBV11-2
size: few
J: TRBJ2-5
DNA: TGTGCCAGCAGCCCGGGACTAGCGGGGCTCCTGGGGGAGACCCAGTACTTC
CDR3: CASSPGLAGLLGETQYF

D: TRBD1
V: TRBV29-1
size: -
J: TRBJ1-1
DNA: TGCAGCGCCCGACAGGGTGTAGACACTGAAGCTTTCTTT
CDR3: CSARQGVDTEAFF

D: -
V: TRBV2
size: few
J: TRBJ2-2
DNA: TGTGCCGGTAGTCTGACCACGAGGACCGGGGAGCTGTTTTTT
CDR3: CAGSLTTRTGELFF

D: -
V: TRBV7-2
size: -
J: TRBJ2-3
DNA: TGTGCCAGCAGCCACCGTTTTAATACGCAGTATTTT
CDR3: CASSHRFNTQYF

D: TRBD2
V: TRBV20-1
size: medium-sized
J: TRBJ2-5
DNA: TGCAGTGCTAGAGATAACCTAGCGGTCCAAGAGACCCAGTACTTC
CDR3: CSARDNLAVQETQYF

D: -
V: TRBV11-2
size: -
J: TRBJ2-3
DNA: TGTGCCAGCAGCTTAGTGGGACACCGCACAGATACGCAGTATTTT
CDR3: CASSLVGHRTDTQYF

D: -
V: TRBV10-3
size: -
J: TRBJ2-7
DNA: TGTGCCATCGGTAAGGAGGTAGCGTCCTACGAGCAGTACTTC
CDR3: CAIGKEVASYEQYF

D: -
V: TRBV20-1
size: -
J: TRBJ2-5
DNA: TGCAGTGCTAGAGCCACATCAGCGGGAGAGACCCAGTACTTC
CDR3: CSARATSAGETQYF

D: -
V: TRBV12-3/TRBV12-4
size: -
J: TRBJ2-5
DNA: TGTGCCAGCAGTTGGACTCTACAAGAGACCCAGTACTTC
CDR3: CASSWTLQETQYF

D: TRBD1
V: TRBV10-3
size: -
J: TRBJ1-5
DNA: TGTGCCATCAGTTCAGGGGACAGGGGAGGAGGTCAGCCCCAGCATTTT
CDR3: CAISSGDRGGGQPQHF

D: TRBD1
V: TRBV4-1
size: -
J: TRBJ2-7
DNA: TGCGCCAGCAGCAAAACCGGGACAGGGAGCTACGAGCAGTACTTC
CDR3: CASSKTGTGSYEQYF

D: -
V: TRBV12-3/TRBV12-4
size: -
J: TRBJ2-5
DNA: TGTGCCAGCAGACACACTATACGAGGGGAGACCCAGTACTTC
CDR3: CASRHTIRGETQYF

D: TRBD1
V: TRBV5-1
size: few
J: TRBJ2-3
DNA: TGCGCCAGCAGCCACTCAAGGACAGGGATCACAGATACGCAGTATTTT
CDR3: CASSHSRTGITDTQYF

D: TRBD1
V: TRBV4-3
size: few
J: TRBJ1-2
DNA: TGCGCCAGCAGCCAAGATCTCCATCCAGGGGGCGTCTATGGCTACACCTTC
CDR3: CASSQDLHPGGVYGYTF

D: -
V: TRBV29-1
size: few
J: TRBJ1-1
DNA: TGCAGCGTCGTTGGGGACATGATGAACACTGAAGCTTTCTTT
CDR3: CSVVGDMMNTEAFF

D: -
V: TRBV7-9
size: -
J: TRBJ1-1
DNA: TGTGCCAGCAGCTTAACAATGAACACTGAAGCTTTCTTT
CDR3: CASSLTMNTEAFF

D: TRBD2
V: TRBV7-9
size: many
J: TRBJ2-1
DNA: TGTGCCAGCAGCCACCTGAGGGGGCTAGCGGGGGTGAATGAGCAGTTCTTC
CDR3: CASSHLRGLAGVNEQFF

D: -
V: TRBV29-1
size: -
J: TRBJ1-2
DNA: TGCAGCGTCTCTACCACCCGGGGCTATGGCTACACCTTC
CDR3: CSVSTTRGYGYTF

D: -
V: TRBV20-1
size: -
J: TRBJ1-1
DNA: TGCAGTGCTAGTACTCGGGTGAACACTGAAGCTTTCTTT
CDR3: CSASTRVNTEAFF

D: -
V: TRBV20-1
size: many
J: TRBJ2-5
DNA: TGCAGTGCTAGAGTCGAGGCAGGGTCGGAGACCCAGTACTTC
CDR3: CSARVEAGSETQYF

D: TRBD2
V: TRBV7-9
size: few
J: TRBJ2-1
DNA: TGTGCCAGCAGCGCAGCGGGGGGGCCGTACAATGAGCAGTTCTTC
CDR3: CASSAAGGPYNEQFF

D: -
V: TRBV6-4
size: few
J: TRBJ1-4
DNA: TGTGCCAGCAGAGCAGGGGTTTTCGCTAATGAAAAACTGTTTTTT
CDR3: CASRAGVFANEKLFF

D: -
V: TRBV6-5
size: many
J: TRBJ2-7
DNA: TGTGCCAGCAGCCGACTAGGGCCTACCGAGCAGTACTTC
CDR3: CASSRLGPTEQYF

D: -
V: TRBV7-2
size: few
J: TRBJ2-2
DNA: TGTGCCAGCAGGTTTGACAGTTCGAACACCGGGGAGCTGTTTTTT
CDR3: CASRFDSSNTGELFF

D: -
V: TRBV6-5
size: few
J: TRBJ2-3
DNA: TGTGCCAGCCGAAAGGCCGGAGATACGCAGTATTTT
CDR3: CASRKAGDTQYF